One T cell receptor (beta chain) is described in this entry. Its cognate antigen has yet to be identified. Since a much larger clone is just one base distant, this may be a read error. PBMCs were isolated by Ficoll-Paque density gradient centrifugation. CDR1 and CDR2 (DFQATT, SNEGSKA) derive from the germline V gene (reference sequence). The cysteine opens and the phenylalanine closes a CDR3 of 15 amino acids. Only the CDR3 DNA is retained, 45 bases long and in frame from the first base. After removal of 4 bases from V and 1 base from J, the junction retains 4 bases not matched to a gene. Sequenced on an Illumina NovaSeq 6000. TCRalpha and TCRbeta cDNA libraries were constructed by 5'RACE with constant-segment primers, with sample barcodes and unique molecular identifiers being introduced. Trizol reagent was used to extract RNA from every sample. Libraries were amplified in two PCR steps, with a second sample barcode and Illumina TruSeq adapters added in the second step. Sequencing of libraries was performed on an Illumina NovaSeq with 2 x 150 bp paired-end reads. Per the source publication's procedure: The reads were demultiplexed and collapsed into UMI-guided consensus sequences using migec v1.2.7. Using mixcr v2.1.11, UMI consensuses were aligned to TRA and TRB V and J templates and then assembled into clonotypes. Expanded or contracted clonotypes were those called significant by both edgeR and NoisET, with noise models trained on biological replicates. For edgeR calls, a false discovery rate-adjusted p below 0.01 and a log2 fold-change threshold of 1 were applied. As an exploratory analysis of dynamics, PCA with hierarchical clustering was applied to max-normalized trajectories of the 1000 most abundant clonotypes. Separately sequenced CD4+ and CD8+ repertoires were used to assign the CD4 or CD8 phenotype of responding clones. TCRdb ran its own pipeline on the public reads, namely fastp trimming at Q25 and MiXCR clone calling, and kept in-frame beta chains. Rows matching on CDR3 protein sequence are summarized as one entry with the most common DNA and genes. These V and J calls are TCRdb output, not the study's own analysis. The sample has 200,000 or so distinct CDR3 sequences on record, around 9.5% of them singletons. The ten largest clonotypes hold 3.5% of the sample.

This sample is drawn from a study of T-cell memory formation after mild COVID-19 (dated by TCRdb to the early 2020s). Regarding the research as a whole: Most TCR sequence clusters were specific to one of the two donors. In a couple of donors, T-cell clones that expanded and contracted after mild COVID-19 were followed by sequencing TCRalpha and TCRbeta repertoires longitudinally. The cohort was made up of two young adult volunteers, one female and one male, who were previously healthy.

Broad study findings and their caveats: The study included only a couple of mild cases, and larger cohorts that include severe cases with pre-infection samples were judged to be necessary. Contracting CD4+ clones turned up mainly in the CM and EM memory subsets, whereas EMRA was where CD8+ clones were enriched. The second-wave clones that peaked on day 37 were not confirmed to be SARS-CoV-2 specific. Clones that contracted from day 15 to 85 showed balanced CD4/CD8 phenotypes, whereas a second wave of clones that expanded from day 15 to 37 leaned towards CD4+. The detection of some responding clones in pre-infection memory suggests that pre-existing cross-reactive memory T cells joined the SARS-CoV-2 response.

Material: PBMCs or a T cell subset sorted from them (not recorded which). This sequence originates from a young man who had mild COVID-19 (a few samples of this study predate the infection). The sample titles of this study are shuffled in the database, so cell type and time point are left out; the donor was told from shared clones. The chain is encoded by TRBV20-1 joined to TRBJ2-5, and 12 junctional nucleotides match TRBD2. The nucleotide sequence reads as follows: TGCAGTGCTATTCCTAGCGGGGGGGCCCAAGAGACCCAGTACTTC. This gives the protein CSAIPSGGAQETQYF.